The next 22 T cell receptor beta chains were all read from a single sample in a study of blood T cells in healthy people across ages. A second PCR of about 7 to 12 cycles used a sample-barcoded 5' primer and a J-beta primer mix. TCRdb re-analysed the 5' RACE reads in MiXCR, keeping a single row per CDR3 protein. The repertoire has about a million distinct CDR3 sequences, around two fifths of them found once; the top ten carry less than 15%. Sequenced material: blood. The source of these receptors is a man younger than 30 in good health.

This clonotype was seen a handful of times. This rearrangement joins TRBV20-1 to TRBJ2-4; D is unresolved. The end of the DNA fits TRBJ2-7 better, so the J call may be wrong. From germline, CDR1 is DFQATT and CDR2 SNEGSKA (reference sequence). The CDR3 covers 14 residues. The CDR3: CSARGNLHPYEQYF. Here the CDR3 DNA reads TGCAGTGCTAGAGGCAACCTACATCCCTACGAGCAGTACTTC.

The rearrangement links TRBV7-9 to TRBJ1-3; tentative D call: TRBD1 (5 bases). Trimming took 8 bases from V and 3 from J, leaving 8 bases between them. The V gene's germline CDR1 is SEHNR and CDR2 FQNEAQ (reference sequence). CDR3 length equals 12 residues. The CDR3, as DNA: TGTGCCAGCTCGGACATTGGAAACACCATATATTTT. This codes for CASSDIGNTIYF.

The chain is built from TRBV7-9 and TRBJ1-2; D unresolved. Between the trimmed V and J ends, which lost 5 bases and 7 bases, there was a span of 23 bases. The germline V gene encodes CDR1 SEHNR and CDR2 FQNEAQ (reference sequence). The CDR3 covers 16 residues. This chain's CDR3 is CASSLGQSKSMSGYTF. CDR3 DNA: TGTGCCAGCAGCCTCGGCCAGTCAAAGAGCATGAGTGGCTACACCTTC.

This clonotype was picked up a small number of times. This rearrangement joins TRBV18 to TRBJ1-5; D is undetermined. V lost 3 bases to trimming and J lost 4 bases, with 7 bases between them. Germline CDR1 reads KGHSH; CDR2 reads LQKENI. The CDR3 runs 13 residues. This chain's CDR3 is CASSPEVNQPQHF. The CDR3 nucleotides are TGTGCCAGCTCACCGGAGGTTAATCAGCCCCAGCATTTT. The whole variable domain, remainder taken from reference TRBV18 and TRBJ1-5, is NAGVMQNPRHLVRRRGQEARLRCSPMKGHSHVYWYRQLPEEGLKFMVYLQKENIIDESGMPKERFSAEFPKEGPSILRIQQVVRGDSAAYFCASSPEVNQPQHFGDGTRLSIL.

CDR3 loop: CASSYPGQPYGYTF. The CDR3 nucleotides read TGTGCCAGCAGCTACCCGGGACAGCCCTATGGCTACACCTTC. The chain links TRBV7-9 to TRBJ1-2; the match to TRBD1 covers 7 bases. The CDR3 consists of 14 residues. Looked up from germline, CDR1 is SEHNR and CDR2 is FQNEAQ (reference sequence). J was trimmed by 4 bases and V by 4 bases; bases with no gene match: 6.

This clonotype showed up just a few times. In DNA form, the CDR3 reads TGTGCCAGCAGCACCTTCGGGGGCGGGGAGAACTACGAGCAGTACTTC. Residues: CASSTFGGGENYEQYF. The J gene is TRBJ2-7, the V gene TRBV7-2; D is possibly TRBD1 or TRBD2 (6 bases each). Trimming cost V 5 bases and J 3 bases, with 20 bases left between them. CDR3 length equals 16 residues. CDR1 is SGHTA and CDR2 is FQGNSA in the germline V gene.

This clonotype has a handful of counts. This chain uses TRBV6-6 with TRBJ2-7; 8 bases map to TRBD2. Germline CDR1 and CDR2: MNHNY and SVGAGI (reference sequence). Trimming at V came to 2 bases and at J to 7 bases, leaving 10 bases not matched to a gene. This CDR3 comprises 15 residues. The CDR3 sequence is CASSYRAGGYNEQYF. The CDR3 coding sequence is TGTGCCAGCAGTTACCGCGCGGGGGGTTACAATGAGCAGTACTTC.

This clonotype was seen only a few times. The rearrangement links TRBV20-1 to TRBJ1-1; D remains ambiguous. Trimming removed 3 bases at V and 0 bases at J, with 8 bases between. This CDR3 is built from 13 residues. Germline CDR1 DFQATT, CDR2 SNEGSKA (reference sequence). The CDR3 DNA sequence: TGCAGTGCTAGGGGCCTAATGAACACTGAAGCTTTCTTT. As protein: CSARGLMNTEAFF.

This CDR3 reads CASSLGSADRLYNEQFF. In nucleotides, the CDR3 is TGCGCCAGCAGCTTGGGGTCCGCGGACAGGCTTTACAATGAGCAGTTCTTC. This chain joins TRBV5-1 and TRBJ2-1, with TRBD1 matching over 7 bases. The V segment lost 0 bases and the J segment 4 bases; nucleotides outside the gene matches: 10. Germline V CDR1 and CDR2: SGHRS, YFSETQ. This CDR3 has 17 residues.

In DNA, the CDR3 is TGTGCCAGCCGACAGTTTTATAATTCACCCCTCCACTTT. It codes for CASRQFYNSPLHF. The chain combines TRBV25-1 with TRBJ1-6; D is possibly TRBD1 (5 bases). Germline V CDR1 and CDR2: MGHDK, SYGVNS. The V end lost 8 bases, the J end lost 4 bases, and 9 bases lay between the germline ends. The CDR3 length is 13 residues.

J is TRBJ2-5 and V is TRBV20-1, with a weak D call TRBD1 (6 bases). The CDR3 runs to 13 residues. V was trimmed by 1 base and J by 5 bases, leaving 11 bases between them. Germline V gene lookup returns CDR1 DFQATT and CDR2 SNEGSKA (reference sequence). CDR3 nucleotides: TGCAGTGCTAGAGTCCAGGGGCGGGAGACCCAGTACTTC. It is translated as CSARVQGRETQYF.

This clonotype appeared a single time. One end of the junction does not line up with germline, which may come from a read error. This chain uses TRBV28 with TRBJ2-3; 8 bases are a match to TRBD1. The CDR3 loop spans 13 amino acids. Germline loops: CDR1 MDHEN, CDR2 SYDVKM. The CDR3, as DNA: TGTGCCGGCAGTCAGACAGGGGAGGATACGCAGTATTTT. Translating gives CAGSQTGEDTQYF. Combining the CDR3 with reference TRBV28 and TRBJ2-3 gives the whole variable domain DVKVTQSSRYLVKRTGEKVFLECVQDMDHENMFWYRQDPGLGLRLIYFSYDVKMKEKGDIPEGYSVSREKKERFSLILESASTNQTSMYLCAGSQTGEDTQYFGPGTRLTVL.

The chain is built from TRBV4-3 and TRBJ1-2; D possibly corresponds to TRBD1 (5 bases). The V gene lost 1 base and the J gene lost 1 base, with 10 bases spanning the gap. Germline V gene lookup returns CDR1 LGHNA and CDR2 YSLEER. The CDR3 loop spans 15 amino acids. CDR3 sequence: CASSQGLGDNYGYTF. The CDR3, as DNA: TGCGCCAGCAGCCAAGGGTTGGGGGATAACTATGGCTACACCTTC.

The chain uses TRBV21-1 and TRBJ2-1; the D segment call TRBD2 is taken from the table without a DNA check. TRBV21-1 is a pseudogene. CDR3 length: 17 residues. The CDR3 loop reads CASSKGLAGGPNNEQFF. The DNA for the CDR3 is TGTGCCAGCAGCAAAGGGCTAGCGGGGGGACCTAACAATGAGCAGTTCTTC.

With respect to this clonotype: A much larger clone differs by one base, so this may be a read error. The rearrangement uses TRBV6-5 and TRBJ2-4, with a tentative D call TRBD1 (6 bases). Judging by the DNA end, TRBJ2-5 fits better; the J call may be wrong. The CDR3 has 16 residues. CDR1 is MNHEY, CDR2 SVGAGI, per germline. DNA of the CDR3: TGTGCCGGCAGTAAGGGACAAAGCGTAACGCAAGAGACCCAGTACTTC. This sequence encodes CAGSKGQSVTQETQYF.

Of note for this clonotype: This may stem from a read error, because a much larger clone lies one nucleotide away. The rearrangement uses TRBV9 and TRBJ2-7; D tentatively fits TRBD1 or TRBD2 (5 bases each). The CDR3 loop spans 15 amino acids. From germline, CDR1 is SGDLS and CDR2 YYNGEE. V lost 7 bases to trimming and J lost 7 bases, with 24 bases between them. The CDR3 loop reads CASAVWDASYNEQYF. CDR3 nucleotide sequence: TGTGCCAGCGCAGTGTGGGACGCCTCGTACAATGAGCAGTACTTC.

This clonotype has more than one count but fewer than ten. This chain links TRBV27 with TRBJ2-6; no reliable D call. Trimming cost V 6 bases and J 3 bases, with 9 bases left between them. The CDR3 length is 14 residues. The germline V gene has CDR1 MNHEY and CDR2 SMNVEV (reference sequence). CDR3 bases: TGTGCCAGCAGCGAAGGGTATGGGGCCAACGTCCTGACTTTC. Translating gives CASSEGYGANVLTF. Variable domain in full (rest from reference TRBV27 and TRBJ2-6): EAQVTQNPRYLITVTGKKLTVTCSQNMNHEYMSWYRQDPGLGLRQIYYSMNVEVTDKGDVPEGYKVSRKEKRNFPLILESPSPNQTSLYFCASSEGYGANVLTFGAGSRLTVL.

J is TRBJ2-7 and V is TRBV4-1; D may correspond to TRBD1 or TRBD2 (5 bases each). The CDR3 sequence is 14 residues long. Germline values: CDR1 MGHRA, CDR2 YSYEKL. The germline V and J ends were trimmed by 4 bases and 1 base, with 11 bases remaining between them. CDR3 protein: CASSLDWGSYEQYF. The CDR3 bases are TGCGCCAGCAGCCTGGATTGGGGGTCCTACGAGCAGTACTTC.

This clonotype was observed a few times. The chain is built from TRBV20-1 and TRBJ1-6; D may be TRBD1 (6 bases). This CDR3 spans 14 amino acids. Germline V gene lookup returns CDR1 DFQATT and CDR2 SNEGSKA (reference sequence). The V and J ends lost 6 bases and 8 bases respectively, with 17 bases between them. The CDR3 bases are TGCAGTGCCATCATCGAGGACAGATATTCACCCCTCCACTTT. Translating gives CSAIIEDRYSPLHF.

The J gene is TRBJ2-1, the V gene TRBV21-1. TRBV21-1 is a pseudogene segment. The CDR3 consists of 11 residues. CDR3 amino acids: CASSTSNEQFF. In DNA form, the CDR3 reads TGTGCCAGCAGCACGAGCAATGAGCAGTTCTTC.

This clonotype came up many times. The rearrangement joins TRBV12-3 or TRBV12-4 to TRBJ2-1; the D gene is possibly TRBD2 (6 bases). The CDR3 is made up of 13 amino acids. The V gene lost 2 bases and the J gene lost 5 bases, with 7 bases spanning the gap. This CDR3 is CASSLPGDNEQFF. Written as DNA, the CDR3 is TGTGCCAGCAGTTTACCGGGGGACAATGAGCAGTTCTTC.

The chain combines TRBV3-1 with TRBJ1-6; no reliable D call. The V gene lost 1 base and the J gene lost 9 bases, with 13 bases spanning the gap. The CDR3 runs 15 residues. The germline CDR1 and CDR2 sequences are LGHDT and YNNKEL (reference sequence). The CDR3 sequence: CASSQVAEKGSPLHF. The DNA for the CDR3 is TGTGCCAGCAGCCAAGTCGCGGAAAAAGGTTCACCCCTCCACTTT.